This TCR beta chain was recovered during a study of somatic mutations in cytotoxic T cells in rheumatoid arthritis. Background on the study: Using a FACSAria II or Sony SH800, a portion of the V beta antibody-stained T-cell populations were flow-sorted at nearly 100% purity, and among those populations were V beta1+ cells that were then sequenced for TCRB. Notes on the study in general: CD8+ T-cell clonality did not differ significantly between rheumatoid arthritis patients and age-matched healthy controls. Age was associated with higher CD8+ clonality in rheumatoid arthritis patients, not in healthy controls.

Generated by immunoSEQ multiplex PCR, the TCRdb table keeps only in-frame clones and is missing some. The sample holds 3,000 or so clones, 90% to 95% seen once. Comments on this clone: Its antigen is not known.

The clonotype comes from a woman aged 18-29 years with rheumatoid arthritis. Sample: CD8+ T cells sorted from blood.

The CDR3 here is CASSPRGLAGGPSYNEQFF. The CDR3 DNA sequence: TGTGCCAGCAGCCCCAGGGGACTAGCGGGAGGGCCGTCCTACAATGAGCAGTTCTTC. This sequence joins TRBV9 and TRBJ2-1, with 16 bases lining up with TRBD2. This CDR3 is built from 19 residues. Germline-derived CDR1 and CDR2 are SGDLS and YYNGEE. Trimming removed 4 bases from V and 1 base from J; junction bases left unmatched: 8. The complete variable domain, with remaining parts taken from reference TRBV9 and TRBJ2-1, reads DSGVTQTPKHLITATGQRVTLRCSPRSGDLSVYWYQQSLDQGLQFLIQYYNGEERAKGNILERFSAQQFPDLHSELNLSSLELGDSALYFCASSPRGLAGGPSYNEQFFGPGTRLTVL.